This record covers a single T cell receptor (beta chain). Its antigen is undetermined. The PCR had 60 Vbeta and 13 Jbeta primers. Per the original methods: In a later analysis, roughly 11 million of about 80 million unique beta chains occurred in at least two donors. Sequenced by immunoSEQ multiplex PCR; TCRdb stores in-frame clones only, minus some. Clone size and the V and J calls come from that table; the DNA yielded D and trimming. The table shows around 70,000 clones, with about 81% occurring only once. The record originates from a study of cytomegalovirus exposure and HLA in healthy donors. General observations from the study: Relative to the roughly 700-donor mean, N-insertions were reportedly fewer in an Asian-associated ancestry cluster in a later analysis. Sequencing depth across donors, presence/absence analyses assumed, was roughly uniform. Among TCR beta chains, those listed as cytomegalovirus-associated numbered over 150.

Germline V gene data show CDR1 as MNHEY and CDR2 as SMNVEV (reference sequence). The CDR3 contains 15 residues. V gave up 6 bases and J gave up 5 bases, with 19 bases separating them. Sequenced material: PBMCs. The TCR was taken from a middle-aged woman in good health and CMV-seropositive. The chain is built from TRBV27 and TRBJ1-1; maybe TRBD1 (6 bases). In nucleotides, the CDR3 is TGTGCCAGCAGGAGGGGGGGGACATCTGAGACTGAAGCTTTCTTT. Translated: CASRRGGTSETEAFF.